Listed below are T cell receptor beta chains from one sample, sequenced in a study of blood T cell repertoires in COVID-19. TCRdb's table, derived via immunoSEQ multiplex PCR, lists solely in-frame clones and lacks some. The table lists approximately 400,000 clones, around 86% of them singletons, with around 5.1% in the top ten. Input material: PBMCs or T cells enriched from blood (not recorded which). The receptors were gathered from a woman between 50 and 59 years old who had recovered from COVID-19. CDR3s include the opening cysteine and the closing phenylalanine or tryptophan. The order of the fields is V gene, D gene, J gene, clone size, CDR3 protein, CDR3 DNA. D genes are given only for firm matches. For some rows the clone size is stated as once, few or many, or as a class when expanded; others skip it.

TRBV11-3	.	TRBJ2-1	once	CASSLAPNNEQFF	TGTGCCAGCAGCTTAGCCCCCAACAATGAGCAGTTCTTC
TRBV7-8	.	TRBJ1-2	many	CASSLGVSFYGYTF	TGTGCCAGCAGCTTAGGTGTCAGTTTCTATGGCTACACCTTC
TRBV10-2	.	TRBJ2-7	.	CAGSETSYEQYF	TGCGCCGGATCGGAGACCTCCTACGAGCAGTACTTC
TRBV11-3	.	TRBJ1-2	.	CASSLGGGNYGYTF	TGTGCCAGCAGCTTAGGAGGCGGAAACTATGGCTACACCTTC
TRBV7-9	TRBD1	TRBJ2-7	once	CASSLAGTGVNEQYF	TGTGCCAGCAGCTTAGCCGGGACAGGGGTTAACGAGCAGTACTTC
TRBV4-3	.	TRBJ1-6	.	CASSQGSSPLHF	TGCGCCAGCAGCCAAGGCAGTTCACCCCTCCACTTT
TRBV7-2	.	TRBJ1-2	.	CASSPRTVGRGIYGYTF	TGTGCCAGCAGCCCCCGGACAGTGGGGAGGGGAATATATGGCTACACCTTC
TRBV6-1	.	TRBJ2-3	.	CASSAGFGTSYTDTQYF	TGTGCCAGCAGTGCGGGCTTTGGGACATCGTACACAGATACGCAGTATTTT
TRBV30	TRBD1	TRBJ1-4	.	CASDTGGGSEKLFF	TGTGCCTCAGATACAGGGGGGGGGAGTGAAAAACTGTTTTTT
TRBV3-1/TRBV3-2	TRBD2	TRBJ2-1	.	CASSSRTSGSRDEQFF	TGTGCCAGCAGCAGTCGGACTAGCGGGAGTCGGGATGAGCAGTTCTTC
TRBV30	TRBD2	TRBJ2-3	.	CAWSLSGSLRDTQYF	TGTGCCTGGAGTCTTAGCGGGAGCCTGAGGGATACGCAGTATTTT
TRBV5-1	TRBD1	TRBJ1-4	.	CASTRGTGGEKLFF	TGCGCCAGCACAAGAGGGACAGGGGGTGAAAAACTGTTTTTT
TRBV29-1	.	TRBJ2-5	.	CSARDSPQETQYF	TGCAGCGCCCGGGACTCTCCGCAAGAGACCCAGTACTTC
TRBV7-6	TRBD1	TRBJ2-1	.	CASSLGTANEQFF	TGTGCCAGCAGCCTAGGGACAGCTAATGAGCAGTTCTTC
TRBV6-5	TRBD1	TRBJ1-1	.	CASSPQGANTEAFF	TGTGCCAGCAGCCCACAGGGGGCAAACACTGAAGCTTTCTTT
TRBV3-1/TRBV3-2	.	TRBJ1-6	.	CASSTGDNSPLHF	TGTGCCAGCAGCACCGGAGATAATTCACCCCTCCACTTT
TRBV19	.	TRBJ1-2	.	CASSYGKGRGYGYTF	TGTGCCAGTAGTTATGGTAAAGGAAGAGGCTATGGCTACACCTTC
TRBV10-3	.	TRBJ1-1	.	CAAISLPGHAFF	TGTGCCGCAATCTCCCTCCCAGGGCACGCTTTCTTT
TRBV12-3/TRBV12-4	TRBD2	TRBJ2-3	few	CASTGGPDTQYF	TGTGCCAGCACGGGGGGGCCAGATACGCAGTATTTT
TRBV19	.	TRBJ1-2	.	CASSQQGRSYGYTF	TGTGCCAGTAGTCAGCAGGGCAGAAGCTATGGCTACACCTTC
TRBV12-5	TRBD1	TRBJ1-5	few	CASGGEGAGSNQPQHF	TGTGCTAGTGGGGGAGAGGGGGCTGGTAGCAATCAGCCCCAGCATTTT
TRBV30	.	TRBJ1-2	.	CAWSSYRANYGYTF	TGTGCCTGGAGTTCATACAGGGCTAACTATGGCTACACCTTC
TRBV7-2	TRBD1	TRBJ1-4	.	CASSLGGQGSEKLFF	TGTGCCAGCAGCTTAGGGGGACAGGGAAGCGAAAAACTGTTTTTT
TRBV5-5	.	TRBJ1-2	few	CASSLEWRAGYTF	TGTGCCAGCAGCTTGGAATGGAGGGCCGGCTACACCTTC
TRBV15	.	TRBJ2-1	.	CATSRDPVIEQFF	TGTGCCACCAGCAGAGATCCCGTTATAGAGCAGTTCTTC
TRBV6-5	TRBD1	TRBJ2-2	.	CASSLFQGAGELFF	TGTGCCAGCAGTTTGTTCCAGGGGGCCGGGGAGCTGTTTTTT
TRBV9	TRBD1	TRBJ2-1	.	CASSATGVTYNEQFF	TGTGCCAGCAGCGCAACAGGGGTCACCTACAATGAGCAGTTCTTC
TRBV30	.	TRBJ1-4	.	CAWTTRGHDREKLFF	TGTGCCTGGACTACAAGAGGGCATGATCGTGAAAAACTGTTTTTT
TRBV30	.	TRBJ1-6	.	CAWRTNGVPPLHF	TGTGCCTGGAGAACTAACGGGGTTCCCCCCCTCCACTTT
TRBV30	TRBD1	TRBJ1-3	.	CAWKGNGDRKSAWRGNTIYF	TGTGCCTGGAAAGGGAATGGGGACAGGAAATCGGCCTGGCGTGGAAACACCATATATTTT
TRBV11-2	.	TRBJ1-1	.	CASSLNQGPLAFF	TGTGCCAGCAGCTTAAACCAGGGCCCCTTGGCTTTCTTT
TRBV3-1/TRBV3-2	.	TRBJ1-2	.	CASSLTPDGGYTF	TGTGCCAGCAGCCTGACACCCGATGGCGGCTACACCTTC
TRBV9	TRBD1	TRBJ1-2	.	CASSVAPSRQGDGYTF	TGTGCCAGCAGCGTAGCCCCCAGTCGACAGGGTGATGGCTACACCTTC
TRBV7-9	TRBD2	TRBJ2-5	.	CASSSRGLAGGGETQYF	TGTGCCAGCAGCTCCAGGGGACTAGCGGGAGGAGGTGAGACCCAGTACTTC
TRBV5-6	.	TRBJ1-1	once	CASSLQGGNTEAFF	TGTGCCAGCAGCTTACAGGGCGGGAACACTGAAGCTTTCTTT
TRBV30	TRBD2	TRBJ2-6	.	CAWNGLAGGPGANVLTF	TGTGCCTGGAATGGACTAGCGGGAGGTCCTGGGGCCAACGTCCTGACTTTC
TRBV6-1	TRBD1	TRBJ1-5	.	CASSEGDRGHQPQHF	TGTGCCAGCAGTGAAGGGGACAGGGGGCATCAGCCCCAGCATTTT
TRBV4-1	TRBD1	TRBJ1-3	.	CASSQRGQAVSGNTIYF	TGCGCCAGCAGCCAGCGAGGACAGGCCGTCTCTGGAAACACCATATATTTT
TRBV5-5	.	TRBJ2-2	.	CASSQTRGANTGELFF	TGTGCCAGCAGCCAAACGCGGGGCGCGAACACCGGGGAGCTGTTTTTT
TRBV18	TRBD1	TRBJ2-7	few	CASSPPTGVLSEQYF	TGTGCCAGCTCACCTCCTACAGGGGTATTGAGCGAGCAGTACTTC
TRBV9	.	TRBJ1-3	few	CASSVGGSSGNTIYF	TGTGCCAGCAGCGTAGGTGGCAGCTCTGGAAACACCATATATTTT
TRBV5-6	.	TRBJ1-3	many	CASSLFVGGLGNTIYF	TGTGCCAGCAGCTTGTTTGTCGGGGGTCTTGGAAACACCATATATTTT
TRBV6-2/TRBV6-3	.	TRBJ1-1	.	CASSNPQGGAFF	TGTGCCAGCAGTAACCCCCAGGGAGGAGCTTTCTTT
TRBV19	TRBD1	TRBJ1-1	.	CASRKGQGNTEAFF	TGTGCCAGTAGGAAGGGACAGGGGAACACTGAAGCTTTCTTT
TRBV2	.	TRBJ1-6	.	CASTISTEINSPLHF	TGTGCCAGCACCATTTCGACAGAGATTAATTCACCCCTCCACTTT
TRBV9	.	TRBJ2-5	.	CASSVLGGVQETQYF	TGTGCCAGCAGCGTATTAGGAGGGGTCCAAGAGACCCAGTACTTC
TRBV6-1	.	TRBJ2-2	.	CASSEQGANTGELFF	TGTGCCAGCAGTGAACAGGGCGCGAACACCGGGGAGCTGTTTTTT
TRBV19	.	TRBJ1-5	.	CASSKNMNQPQHF	TGTGCCAGTAGTAAAAACATGAATCAGCCCCAGCATTTT
TRBV29-1	TRBD1	TRBJ1-1	.	CSVEPGTGVTEAFF	TGCAGCGTTGAGCCCGGGACAGGGGTGACTGAAGCTTTCTTT
TRBV7-2	.	TRBJ1-1	.	CASSLVSTNTEAFF	TGTGCCAGCAGCTTAGTTAGCACGAACACTGAAGCTTTCTTT
TRBV10-3	.	TRBJ1-1	.	CAISESRGTEAFF	TGTGCCATCAGTGAGTCCAGAGGGACTGAAGCTTTCTTT
TRBV28	TRBD1	TRBJ1-1	.	CASSPRGTGRNEAFF	TGTGCCAGCAGCCCCCGCGGGACAGGGAGGAATGAAGCTTTCTTT
TRBV5-1	.	TRBJ2-7	.	CASSLQGTYEQYF	TGCGCCAGCAGCTTACAGGGCACGTACGAGCAGTACTTC
TRBV7-8	.	TRBJ1-5	.	CASSNRDKGNQPQHF	TGTGCCAGCAGCAACCGGGACAAGGGCAATCAGCCCCAGCATTTT
TRBV6-2/TRBV6-3	TRBD1	TRBJ2-7	.	CASSYSTGTGGFYEQYF	TGTGCCAGCAGTTACTCGACCGGGACAGGGGGTTTCTACGAGCAGTACTTC
TRBV9	.	TRBJ1-6	few	CASSPSPGTINSPLHF	TGTGCCAGCAGCCCATCCCCGGGTACAATCAATTCACCCCTCCACTTT
TRBV6-2/TRBV6-3	TRBD1	TRBJ2-2	.	CASSYSGTGSPGWWTGELFF	TGTGCCAGCAGTTACTCGGGGACAGGGTCCCCGGGCTGGTGGACCGGGGAGCTGTTTTTT
TRBV4-1	TRBD1	TRBJ1-2	.	CASSQVTGGALIYGYTF	TGCGCCAGCAGCCAGGTCACAGGGGGCGCTTTGATCTATGGCTACACCTTC
TRBV9	.	TRBJ1-6	.	CASSVADNSPLHF	TGTGCCAGCAGCGTAGCTGATAATTCACCCCTCCACTTT